One sample yielded the 17 T cell receptor beta chains listed below, sequenced in a study of PD-L1 blockade in urothelial cancer. Data came from immunoSEQ multiplex PCR; TCRdb stores just in-frame clones and leaves some out. Of around 100,000 clones listed, about 91% were seen once; the top ten hold approximately 3.8%. The time point denotes: peripheral blood 6 weeks after treatment start. Sequencing was performed on PBMCs, taken around atezolizumab (anti-PD-L1) treatment. All receptors come from a man aged 60 to 75 with urothelial cancer.

This rearrangement joins TRBV18 to TRBJ2-1, with TRBD2 matching 10 bases. Germline CDR1 is KGHSH and CDR2 is LQKENI. V shed 1 base and J 6 bases; nucleotides not matched to a gene: 9. This CDR3 is 17 amino acids long. In DNA, the CDR3 is TGTGCCAGCTCACCACTTTCGCTCGCTAGCGGGGGCAATGAGCAGTTCTTC. Translating gives CASSPLSLASGGNEQFF.

V is TRBV5-1 and J is TRBJ1-4; D not resolved. This CDR3 is built from 17 residues. V was clipped by 4 bases and J by 3 bases, with 19 bases between them. In germline, CDR1 is SGHRS, CDR2 YFSETQ. The CDR3 loop is CASSPVNGADSNEKLFF. The CDR3 DNA sequence: TGCGCCAGCAGCCCAGTTAATGGCGCGGACTCTAATGAAAAACTGTTTTTT. The complete variable domain, with remaining parts taken from reference TRBV5-1 and TRBJ1-4, reads KAGVTQTPRYLIKTRGQQVTLSCSPISGHRSVSWYQQTPGQGLQFLFEYFSETQRNKGNFPGRFSGRQFSNSRSEMNVSTLELGDSALYLCASSPVNGADSNEKLFFGSGTQLSVL.

The chain uses TRBV7-2 and TRBJ2-5, with D unclear. In germline, CDR1 is SGHTA, CDR2 FQGNSA. Trimming shortened V by 1 base and J by 5 bases, and 11 bases separated the two germline ends. The CDR3 extends over 14 amino acids. The DNA of the CDR3 is TGTGCCAGCAGCTTAGTCCTAGTGAGGGAGACCCAGTACTTC. Its protein product is CASSLVLVRETQYF.

V is TRBV5-1 and J is TRBJ2-3; 12 bases are a match to TRBD2. Per germline, CDR1 SGHRS and CDR2 YFSETQ. Trimming removed 4 bases from V and 9 bases from J; junction bases left unmatched: 12. CDR3 size: 16 residues. In nucleotides, the CDR3 is TGCGCCAGCAGCAGGGGGACTAGCGGGCTTATCGAGACGCAGTATTTT. Translated, it gives CASSRGTSGLIETQYF.

V gene TRBV4-2 combines with J gene TRBJ2-7; 8 nucleotides line up with TRBD2. Per the germline V gene, CDR1 is LGHNA and CDR2 is YNFKEQ. V was clipped by 1 base and J by 0 bases; unmatched bases: 2. This CDR3 is built from 15 residues. CDR3: CASSQGLASSYEQYF. The CDR3 region has the DNA TGTGCCAGCAGCCAAGGACTAGCGAGCTCCTACGAGCAGTACTTC.

This rearrangement joins TRBV18 to TRBJ1-4; 8 bases agree with TRBD1. V was clipped by 0 bases and J by 8 bases; unmatched bases: 8. CDR3 length: 16 residues. Germline CDR1 reads KGHSH; CDR2 reads LQKENI. The CDR3, as DNA: TGTGCCAGCTCACCACCGTCACAGGGGGATAAGGAAAAACTGTTTTTT. Translation gives CASSPPSQGDKEKLFF.

This chain links TRBV4-1 with TRBJ1-3; D not certain. The CDR3 contains 16 residues. Germline CDR1 is MGHRA and CDR2 is YSYEKL. Trimming pared 4 bases from V and 0 bases from J, leaving 13 bases between. The CDR3 DNA reads as TGCGCCAGCAGCCGACTCGTTGGGTCCTCTGGAAACACCATATATTTT. Its translation: CASSRLVGSSGNTIYF.

The V and J genes are TRBV7-2 and TRBJ1-4; D might be TRBD1 (6 bases). This CDR3 has 15 amino acids. V was cut by 2 bases and J by 2 bases, with 9 bases left in between. The V gene's germline CDR1 is SGHTA and CDR2 FQGNSA. In nucleotides, the CDR3 is TGTGCCAGCAGCTTAATGGGGGCGACTAATGAAAAACTGTTTTTT. This sequence encodes CASSLMGATNEKLFF.

The chain links TRBV10-2 to TRBJ1-2; D perhaps matches TRBD1 (6 bases). V was cut by 2 bases and J by 3 bases, with 10 bases left in between. This CDR3 is built from 14 residues. Germline V CDR1 and CDR2: WSHSY, SAAADI. This CDR3 reads CASSEGQGYYGYTF. As DNA, the CDR3 is TGCGCCAGCAGTGAGGGTCAGGGGTACTATGGCTACACCTTC.

V and J are TRBV6-1 and TRBJ1-3; maybe TRBD1 (5 bases). Germline values: CDR1 MNHNS, CDR2 SASEGT. The CDR3 runs 17 residues. V was pared by 2 bases and J by 4 bases, with 18 bases between. In DNA form, the CDR3 reads TGTGCCAGCAGTGAAATCTCTCTGTGGACACACGGAAACACCATATATTTT. Translated: CASSEISLWTHGNTIYF.

This chain uses TRBV25-1 with TRBJ2-7; TRBD2 matches 14 bases. V trimming: 6 bases; J trimming: 3 bases; junction bases outside the gene matches: 4. CDR1 and CDR2 (germline): MGHDK, SYGVNS. The length of the CDR3 is 15 residues. In nucleotides, the CDR3 is TGTGCCAGCAGCGCCGGACTAGCGGGGGGCTACGAGCAGTACTTC. The encoded protein is CASSAGLAGGYEQYF.

The chain joins TRBV27 to TRBJ2-5, with 7 positions matching TRBD2. Unmatched junction bases numbered 8, after V lost 8 bases and J lost 5 bases. Germline CDR1 and CDR2: MNHEY and SMNVEV (reference sequence). CDR3 size: 13 residues. The CDR3 DNA reads as TGTGCCAGCGGCCGCTGGGGGGGGGAGACCCAGTACTTC. Translating it yields CASGRWGGETQYF.

The chain recombines TRBV7-2 with TRBJ2-1, with 8 bases identical to TRBD2. After removal of 4 bases from V and 8 bases from J, the junction contained 13 bases not matched to a gene. Germline assignment: CDR1 SGHTA and CDR2 FQGNSA. The CDR3 runs 16 residues. The CDR3 coding sequence is TGTGCCAGCAGCTCCCGCACAGCGGGAGTTTCCTATGAGCAGTTCTTC. Its protein product is CASSSRTAGVSYEQFF.

CDR3: CASSSRSPPREEAFF. CDR3 nucleotide sequence: TGTGCCAGTAGTTCCCGATCGCCACCGAGGGAGGAAGCTTTCTTT. This chain connects TRBV19 to TRBJ1-1; D gene unclear. The V end was cut by 5 bases, the J end by 8 bases, with 21 bases between. Germline values: CDR1 LNHDA, CDR2 SQIVND (reference sequence). The CDR3 is 15 residues long.

The chain joins TRBV11-3 to TRBJ1-1, with 8 bases aligning to TRBD1. The germline V gene has CDR1 SGHNT and CDR2 YENEEA. V lost 5 bases to trimming and J lost 10 bases; unmatched junction nucleotides: 9. The CDR3 extends over 13 amino acids. The CDR3 sequence is CASSGRDRPGAFF. CDR3 nucleotide sequence: TGTGCCAGCAGCGGCCGGGACAGGCCAGGAGCTTTCTTT.

The chain links TRBV6-1 to TRBJ2-7; TRBD2 agrees at 8 bases. Germline V gene lookup returns CDR1 MNHNS and CDR2 SASEGT. The length of the CDR3 is 15 residues. The V gene end was trimmed by 6 bases and the J gene end by 2 bases; junction bases not matched to a gene: 9. CDR3 protein: CASSHLLAAAYEQYF. The CDR3 DNA follows: TGTGCCAGCAGCCACTTACTAGCGGCTGCCTACGAGCAGTACTTC.

The V and J genes are TRBV11-2 and TRBJ2-1; maybe TRBD2 (5 bases). Trimming pared 2 bases from V and 5 bases from J, leaving 10 bases between. CDR1 SGHAT and CDR2 FQNNGV come from the germline V gene. CDR3 size: 14 residues. CDR3 nucleotide sequence: TGTGCCAGCAGCTTAAGAATCGGGGACAATGAGCAGTTCTTC. This encodes CASSLRIGDNEQFF.